Listed here are 9 T cell receptor beta chains from one sample, sequenced in a study of blood T cell repertoires in COVID-19 (TCRdb year 2020). Library preparation used the immunoSEQ multiplex PCR assay. TCRdb carries this immuneACCESS record with in-frame sequences only. Its versions omit some clonotypes, under half of them owing to an unresolved V gene in the studies checked, with the rest unexplained. Recorded for this sample are 210,000 or so clones; 80% to 90% of them occurred a single time. The top ten clones comprise 15% to 20% of the sample. Sequenced material: peripheral blood. The receptors come from a woman older than 75 with active or convalescent COVID-19.

The chain joins TRBV15 to TRBJ1-5, with D perhaps matching TRBD1 (5 bases). In germline, CDR1 is LNHNV, CDR2 YYDKDF (reference sequence). V lost 5 bases to trimming and J lost 9 bases, with 11 bases between them. The CDR3 spans 12 residues. CDR3 sequence reads: CATSVLRGPQHF. The DNA of the CDR3 is TGTGCCACCAGCGTCCTAAGGGGGCCCCAGCATTTT.

This clone was detected once. This chain uses TRBV6-5 with TRBJ2-7; D is perhaps TRBD2 (5 bases). Germline CDR1 MNHEY, CDR2 SVGAGI. The V end was cut by 5 bases, the J end by 4 bases, with 12 bases between. The CDR3 is 13 amino acids. CDR3: CASSQPSTYEQYF. The CDR3 bases are TGTGCCAGCAGTCAACCTAGCACGTACGAGCAGTACTTC.

The chain employs TRBV7-3 and TRBJ1-1; D is unresolved. Germline CDR1 is SGHTA and CDR2 is FQGTGA. V was clipped by 2 bases and J by 1 base, with 5 bases between them. The CDR3 spans 13 residues. The CDR3, as DNA: TGTGCCAGCAGCTTATACAGGAACACTGAAGCTTTCTTT. It yields the protein CASSLYRNTEAFF.

This clone is a singleton in its sample. This chain links TRBV3-1 (or the pseudogene TRBV3-2) with TRBJ2-1, with 10 bases fitting TRBD2. CDR1 and CDR2 (germline): LGHDT, YNNKEL (reference sequence). With 1 base clipped from V and 8 bases from J, the junction kept 14 bases outside the gene matches. This CDR3 is built from 18 residues. The CDR3 DNA sequence: TGTGCCAGCAGCCAAGTGGATAGTAGGAGCGGGGGGGCTTATGAGCAGTTCTTC. This translates into CASSQVDSRSGGAYEQFF.

The chain carries TRBV29-1 and TRBJ2-5; 7 nucleotides agree with TRBD1. Germline assignment: CDR1 SQVTM and CDR2 ANQGSEA. There are 15 residues in the CDR3. Trimming removed 0 bases from V and 1 base from J; junction bases left unmatched: 5. The CDR3 sequence: CSVEDPRGFQETQYF. As DNA, the CDR3 is TGCAGCGTTGAAGACCCCAGGGGGTTCCAAGAGACCCAGTACTTC.

CDR3 amino acids: CASSQAASDNEQFF. CDR3 DNA sequence: TGTGCCAGCAGCCAAGCAGCTAGCGACAATGAGCAGTTCTTC. V and J are TRBV3-1 (or the pseudogene TRBV3-2) and TRBJ2-1, with D perhaps matching TRBD2 (6 bases). The CDR3 extends over 14 amino acids. Trimming removed 1 base from V and 5 bases from J, with 9 bases in between. Looked up from germline, CDR1 is LGHDT and CDR2 is YNNKEL (reference sequence).

The chain links TRBV30 to TRBJ1-1; D gene uncertain. The germline V gene encodes CDR1 GTSNPN and CDR2 SVGIG (reference sequence). This CDR3 has 14 residues. Trimming took 3 bases from V and 2 from J, leaving 13 bases between them. As DNA, the CDR3 is TGTGCCTGGAGAGGAGGAGGGCTAAACACTGAAGCTTTCTTT. It encodes CAWRGGGLNTEAFF.

This clone was observed a few times. The J gene is TRBJ1-5, the V gene TRBV27; 12 bases line up with TRBD1. V was pared by 6 bases and J by 3 bases, with 9 bases of the junction left unmatched. The length of the CDR3 is 17 residues. Germline V gene lookup returns CDR1 MNHEY and CDR2 SMNVEV (reference sequence). The CDR3 DNA follows: TGTGCCAGCAGCTTAACGGGACAGGGGGCGTCCAATCAGCCCCAGCATTTT. Translated: CASSLTGQGASNQPQHF.

This clone was found a few times. The rearrangement joins TRBV19 to TRBJ1-2, with D possibly TRBD1 on 5 matching bases. CDR3 length equals 16 residues. The V and J ends lost 2 bases and 5 bases respectively, with 18 bases between them. Germline CDR1 reads LNHDA; CDR2 reads SQIVND (reference sequence). The DNA of the CDR3 is TGTGCCAGTAGTATACCCGAGATTCCGAAGGGGTATGGCTACACCTTC. Translated, it gives CASSIPEIPKGYGYTF.